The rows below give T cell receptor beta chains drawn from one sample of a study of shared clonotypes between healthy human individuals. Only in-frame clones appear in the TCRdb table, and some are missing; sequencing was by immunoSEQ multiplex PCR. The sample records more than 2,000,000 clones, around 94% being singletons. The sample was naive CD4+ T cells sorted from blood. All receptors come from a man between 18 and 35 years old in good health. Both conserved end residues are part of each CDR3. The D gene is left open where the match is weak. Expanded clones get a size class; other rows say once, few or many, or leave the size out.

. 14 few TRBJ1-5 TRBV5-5 TGTGCCAGCAGCTTGGAAGGAGACAATCAGCCCCAGCATTTT CASSLEGDNQPQHF
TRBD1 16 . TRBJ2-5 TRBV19 TGTGCCAGTAGTATCGCCGACAGGGTGTTGGGGGAGACCCAGTACTTC CASSIADRVLGETQYF
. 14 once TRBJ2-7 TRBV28 TGTGCCAGCAGAACGATAGCGGAGTCCTACGAGCAGTACTTC CASRTIAESYEQYF
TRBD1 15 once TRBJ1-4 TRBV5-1 TGCGCCAGCAGCTGGGGACAGGGGGCGAATGAAAAACTGTTTTTT CASSWGQGANEKLFF
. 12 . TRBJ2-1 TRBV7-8 TGTGCCAGCGGAGGAGTGGGGGATGAGCAGTTCTTC CASGGVGDEQFF
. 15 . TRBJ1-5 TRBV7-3 TGTGCCAGCACGTTCTCGGCCCCTTGGAATCAGCCCCAGCATTTT CASTFSAPWNQPQHF
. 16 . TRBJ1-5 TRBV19 TGTGCCAGTACTATCACTCCGCCGGGGAGCAATCAGCCCCAGCATTTT CASTITPPGSNQPQHF
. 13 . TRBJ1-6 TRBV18 TGTGCCAGCTCACCAGCGGCAGACTCACCCCTCCACTTT CASSPAADSPLHF
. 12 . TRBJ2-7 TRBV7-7 TGTGCTAGCAGCACCCTAGGGGTCTCACAGTACTTC CASSTLGVSQYF
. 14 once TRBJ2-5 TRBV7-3 TGTGCCAGTTCACGGCAGGGGAGTCAAGAGACCCAGTACTTC CASSRQGSQETQYF
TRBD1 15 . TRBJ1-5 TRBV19 TGTGCCAGTAGTATAGAGCAGGGGGCCAGTCAGCCCCAGCATTTT CASSIEQGASQPQHF
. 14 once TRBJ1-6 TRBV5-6 TGTGCCAGCAGCTCCGCGTCGTTTAATTCACCCCTCCACTTT CASSSASFNSPLHF
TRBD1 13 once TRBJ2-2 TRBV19 TGTGCCAGTATGGGGGACAGAACCGGGGAGCTGTTTTTT CASMGDRTGELFF
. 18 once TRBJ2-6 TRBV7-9 TGTGCCAGCGTTAGCTACACAGGGCCCAGCTCTGGGGCCAACGTCCTGACTTTC CASVSYTGPSSGANVLTF
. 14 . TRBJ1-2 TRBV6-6 TGTGCCAGCAGTTACTCCGACAGCAAGGCTGGCTACACCTTC CASSYSDSKAGYTF
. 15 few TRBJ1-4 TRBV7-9 TGTGCCAGCAGCTTAGGTCAGGCAACTAATGAAAAACTGTTTTTT CASSLGQATNEKLFF
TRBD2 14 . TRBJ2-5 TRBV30 TGTGCCTGGAGTGTACGGCGGGGGGGAGAGACCCAGTACTTC CAWSVRRGGETQYF
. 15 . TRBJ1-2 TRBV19 TGTGCCAGTAGCCAATGGAAGGGGGAAGCAGTTGGCTACACCTTC CASSQWKGEAVGYTF
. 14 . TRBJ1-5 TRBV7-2 TGTGCCAGCAGCTTGTGGGGGAACAATCAGCCCCAGCATTTT CASSLWGNNQPQHF
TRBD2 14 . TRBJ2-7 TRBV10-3 TGTGCCATCAGTGTACTGGGAGGGGCCTACGAGCAGTACTTC CAISVLGGAYEQYF
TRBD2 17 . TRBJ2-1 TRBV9 TGTGCCAGCAGCGTAGGGGGGGACGGGAGGCCGTGGAATGAGCAGTTCTTC CASSVGGDGRPWNEQFF
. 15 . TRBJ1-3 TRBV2 TGTGCCAGCAGAAAACAGGGTTGGGCGGGAAACACCATATATTTT CASRKQGWAGNTIYF
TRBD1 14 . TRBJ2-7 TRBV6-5 TGTGCCAGCAGTCGGGGACAGGGTTCGTACGAGCAGTACTTC CASSRGQGSYEQYF
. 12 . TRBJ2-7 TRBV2 TGTGCCAGCAGTGTTAGAGGGGGCGAGCAGTACTTC CASSVRGGEQYF
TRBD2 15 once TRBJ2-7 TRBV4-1 TGCGCCAGCAGCTTAAACGCGGGACTAGGTTACGAGCAGTACTTC CASSLNAGLGYEQYF
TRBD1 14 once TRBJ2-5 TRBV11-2 TGTGCCAGCAGTTACAGGGGGCTCGGGGAGACCCAGTACTTC CASSYRGLGETQYF
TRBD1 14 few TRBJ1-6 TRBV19 TGTGCCAGTAGTGGCGGGACAGGGCTCTCACCCCTCCACTTT CASSGGTGLSPLHF
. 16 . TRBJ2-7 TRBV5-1 TGCGCCAGCAGCGCCGTTTCCGGGCCCAGCTCCTACGAGCAGTACTTC CASSAVSGPSSYEQYF
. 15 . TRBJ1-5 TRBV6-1 TGTGCCAGCAGTGAACAGGACAGTAGCAATCAGCCCCAGCATTTT CASSEQDSSNQPQHF
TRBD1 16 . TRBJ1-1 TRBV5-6 TGTGCCAGCAGCCCCCGGACAGGGGGCAAGGACACTGAAGCTTTCTTT CASSPRTGGKDTEAFF
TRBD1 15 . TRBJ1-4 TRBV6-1 TGTGCCAGCAGTACATACCGGGACAGGGCCGGAAAACTGTTTTTT CASSTYRDRAGKLFF
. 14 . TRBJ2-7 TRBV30 TGTGCCTGGAGGCTACCAGGGGTAACCTACGAGCAGTACTTC CAWRLPGVTYEQYF
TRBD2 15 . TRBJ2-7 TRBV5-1 TGCGCCAGCAGCATAAGCGGGGCGAGCTCCTACGAGCAGTACTTC CASSISGASSYEQYF
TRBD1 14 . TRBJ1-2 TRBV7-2 TGTGCCAGCAGCCCTTGGACAGGGTCCTATGGCTACACCTTC CASSPWTGSYGYTF
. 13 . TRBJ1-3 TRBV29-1 TGCAGCGTTGTGGTAAACTCTGGAAACACCATATATTTT CSVVVNSGNTIYF
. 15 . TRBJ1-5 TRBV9 TGTGCCAGCAGCCCTCAGGGGCGAATTGGGCAGCCCCAGCATTTT CASSPQGRIGQPQHF
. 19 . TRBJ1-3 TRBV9 TGTGCCAGCAGCCGTAATGCACCGCGAAGTCGATCCTCTGGAAACACCATATATTTT CASSRNAPRSRSSGNTIYF
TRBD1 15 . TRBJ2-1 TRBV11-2 TGTGCCAGCAGCTTAGTGACAGGGGGCGGGGGTGAGCAGTTCTTC CASSLVTGGGGEQFF
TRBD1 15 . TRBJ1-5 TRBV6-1 TGTGCCAGCAGCCCTGGACAGGGTAGCAATCAGCCCCAGCATTTT CASSPGQGSNQPQHF
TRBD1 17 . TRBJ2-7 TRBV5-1 TGCGCCAGCAGCTCCACTCTACAGGGGTTGGGGACCTACGAGCAGTACTTC CASSSTLQGLGTYEQYF
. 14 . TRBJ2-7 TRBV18 TGTGCCAGCTCGCCTACAGGGAGCTCCTACGAGCAGTACTTC CASSPTGSSYEQYF
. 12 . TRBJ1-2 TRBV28 TGTGCCAGCAGTTCCGGACCTCGAGGCTACACCTTC CASSSGPRGYTF
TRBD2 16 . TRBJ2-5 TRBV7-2 TGTGCCAGCAGCTTAGCCGCTAGCGGGTTCCTTCTGACCCAGTACTTC CASSLAASGFLLTQYF
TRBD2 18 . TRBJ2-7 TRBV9 TGTGCCAGCAGCGTAGGAGGGACTAGCGGGGGGATCTCCTACGAGCAGTACTTC CASSVGGTSGGISYEQYF
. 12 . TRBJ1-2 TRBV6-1 TGTGCCAGCAGTGCGGGCTTGGCTGGCTACACCTTC CASSAGLAGYTF
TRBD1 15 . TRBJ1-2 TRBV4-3 TGCGCCAGCAGCCAGCTGGACAGGGATTCCTATGGCTACACCTTC CASSQLDRDSYGYTF
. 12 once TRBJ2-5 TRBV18 TGTGCCAGCTCACCGAGAGAGGAGACCCAGTACTTC CASSPREETQYF
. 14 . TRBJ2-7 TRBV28 TGTGCCAGCAGTCAATCCGGGACATACTACGAGCAGTACTTC CASSQSGTYYEQYF
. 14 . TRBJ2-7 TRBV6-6 TGTGCCAGCAGCAACCCCACAGGGTTGGGCGAGCAGTACTTC CASSNPTGLGEQYF
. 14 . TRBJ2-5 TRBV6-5 TGTGCCAGCAGGCTGGGAGTTTGGGAAGAGACCCAGTACTTC CASRLGVWEETQYF
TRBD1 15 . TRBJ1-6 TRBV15 TGTGCCACCAGCCGGATCGACAGGGACAATTCACCCCTCCACTTT CATSRIDRDNSPLHF
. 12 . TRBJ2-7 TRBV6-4 TGTGCCAGCAGTGACCGGGGAGCCGAGCAGTACTTC CASSDRGAEQYF
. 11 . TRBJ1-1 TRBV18 TGTGCCAGCTCCAAGGACCGTGAAGCTTTCTTT CASSKDREAFF
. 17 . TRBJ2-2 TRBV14 TGTGCCAGCAGCCAAGATAAATGGGAGATCGGCACCGGGGAGCTGTTTTTT CASSQDKWEIGTGELFF